Below, 20 T cell receptor beta chains from the same sample are listed, as sequenced in a study of blood T cell repertoires in COVID-19. Sequencing used immunoSEQ multiplex PCR; TCRdb keeps in-frame clones, though not all of them. This table has about 270,000 clones, just under 90% appearing once. The specimen sequenced was PBMCs or T cells enriched from blood (not recorded which). The receptors derive from a woman aged 30 to 39 with acute COVID-19.

The V call is TRBV20-1, the J call TRBJ1-5, with D possibly matching TRBD1 (5 bases). V lost 4 bases and J lost 0, with 10 bases in between. Germline lookup yields CDR1 DFQATT and CDR2 SNEGSKA (reference sequence). The CDR3 length is 14 residues. This CDR3 is CSAIDSNSNQPQHF. DNA of the CDR3: TGCAGTGCTATTGACAGTAATAGCAATCAGCCCCAGCATTTT.

The chain employs TRBV19 and TRBJ1-5; D remains unclear. Germline V gene lookup returns CDR1 LNHDA and CDR2 SQIVND (reference sequence). CDR3 size: 13 residues. Trimming took 4 bases from V and 4 from J, leaving 8 bases between them. CDR3 residues: CASSNGFNQPQHF. The CDR3 nucleotides are TGTGCCAGTAGTAACGGTTTTAATCAGCCCCAGCATTTT.

V gene TRBV24-1 combines with J gene TRBJ2-1; tentative D call: TRBD1 (6 bases). Between the trimmed V and J ends, which lost 1 base and 7 bases, there was a span of 13 bases. This CDR3 contains 15 residues. CDR1 is KGHDR, CDR2 SFDVKD, per germline. Written as DNA, the CDR3 is TGTGCCACCAGTGATTTTACACAGGGTGGTAATGAGCAGTTCTTC. The encoded protein is CATSDFTQGGNEQFF.

V gene TRBV15 combines with J gene TRBJ2-1; TRBD2 is a possible D gene (5 bases). Germline CDR1 is LNHNV and CDR2 is YYDKDF (reference sequence). The CDR3 extends over 14 amino acids. Between the trimmed V and J ends, which lost 6 bases and 7 bases, there was a span of 16 bases. In DNA form, the CDR3 reads TGTGCCACCAGAGCGGCAGGCCCGAGGAATGAGCAGTTCTTC. Its protein is CATRAAGPRNEQFF.

J is TRBJ2-1 and V is TRBV28; no definite D call. The CDR3 has 15 residues. V lost 6 bases and J 3 bases, leaving 15 bases between the germline ends. CDR1 is MDHEN and CDR2 is SYDVKM in the germline V gene. In DNA form, the CDR3 reads TGTGCCAGCAGCAGACCGGGTAGCTACTACAATGAGCAGTTCTTC. Amino acids: CASSRPGSYYNEQFF.

A single count supports this clone. The chain links TRBV7-8 to TRBJ2-6; D call uncertain. V shed 0 bases and J shed 0 bases, with 12 bases lying between them. Germline V lookup: CDR1 SGHVS, CDR2 FQNEAQ. This CDR3 has 18 residues. The CDR3 loop is CASSLAGPLYSGANVLTF. Written as DNA, the CDR3 is TGTGCCAGCAGCTTAGCCGGTCCGCTCTACTCTGGGGCCAACGTCCTGACTTTC.

The gene calls are TRBV9 and TRBJ1-2; tentatively, D is TRBD1 (5 bases). CDR1 SGDLS and CDR2 YYNGEE come from the germline V gene. The V end lost 4 bases, the J end lost 0 bases, and 13 bases lay between the germline ends. The CDR3 length is 15 residues. CDR3 protein: CASSLNLGANYGYTF. CDR3 in DNA: TGTGCCAGCAGCCTCAACCTAGGGGCTAACTATGGCTACACCTTC.

The gene calls are TRBV19 and TRBJ1-4; tentatively, D is TRBD1 (6 bases). There are 17 residues in the CDR3. In germline, CDR1 is LNHDA, CDR2 SQIVND (reference sequence). V was shortened by 6 bases and J by 0 bases, with 17 bases between the two germline ends. This CDR3 is CASSDQGGYATNEKLFF. Written as DNA, the CDR3 is TGTGCCAGTAGCGATCAAGGGGGTTATGCAACTAATGAAAAACTGTTTTTT.

The gene calls are TRBV5-4 and TRBJ2-7, with 15 bases lining up with TRBD2. Trimming removed 0 bases from V and 7 bases from J; junction bases left unmatched: 5. The CDR3 has 16 amino acids. Germline V gives CDR1 SGHNT, CDR2 YYREEE (reference sequence). This CDR3 is CASSLGGTSGRWEQYF. In DNA, the CDR3 is TGTGCCAGCAGCTTGGGAGGGACTAGCGGGAGGTGGGAGCAGTACTTC.

The J gene is TRBJ2-2, the V gene TRBV4-2; D possibly corresponds to TRBD2 (5 bases). This CDR3 contains 17 residues. Trimming removed 1 base at V and 6 bases at J, with 18 bases between. Per the germline V gene, CDR1 is LGHNA and CDR2 is YNFKEQ. CDR3 loop: CASSQVRGSEPPGELFF. The DNA for the CDR3 is TGTGCCAGCAGCCAAGTTCGAGGTAGCGAACCACCCGGGGAGCTGTTTTTT.

V gene TRBV28 combines with J gene TRBJ2-5; tentative D call: TRBD1 (6 bases). Germline CDR1 reads MDHEN; CDR2 reads SYDVKM. This CDR3 contains 13 residues. The ends were cut back, 6 bases at V and 4 bases at J, with 12 bases in the middle. The CDR3 nucleotides read TGTGCCAGCAGCCCTGGGGGCCGAGAGACCCAGTACTTC. Protein: CASSPGGRETQYF.

The rearrangement links TRBV4-1 to TRBJ2-1; a possible D gene is TRBD1 (6 bases). CDR1 and CDR2 (germline): MGHRA, YSYEKL. Trimming removed 0 bases at V and 0 bases at J, with 9 bases between. The CDR3 is 16 residues long. The CDR3 nucleotides are TGCGCCAGCAGCCAAGAGGACAGACGCTCCTACAATGAGCAGTTCTTC. Its translation is CASSQEDRRSYNEQFF.

The chain couples TRBV12-5 to TRBJ1-1, with D perhaps matching TRBD1 (6 bases). Trimming pared 6 bases from V and 2 bases from J, leaving 16 bases between. The CDR3 consists of 15 residues. In germline, CDR1 is LGHNT, CDR2 FRNRAP. CDR3 protein: CASGTDKQGNTEAFF. CDR3 nucleotides: TGTGCTAGTGGAACCGATAAACAGGGTAACACTGAAGCTTTCTTT.

The chain carries TRBV27 and TRBJ1-1, with a possible D match to TRBD1 (5 bases). Trimming took off 8 bases at V and 3 bases at J, with 16 bases between the two ends. From germline, CDR1 is MNHEY and CDR2 SMNVEV (reference sequence). This CDR3 region has 14 residues. CDR3 nucleotide sequence: TGTGCCAGCTCGCGGGGGGTAGGGTACACTGAAGCTTTCTTT. It translates to CASSRGVGYTEAFF.

This clone appeared once. V gene TRBV7-8 combines with J gene TRBJ2-5, with 11 bases fitting TRBD2. The CDR3 has 14 amino acids. Trimming took 6 bases from V and 4 from J; bases not matched to a gene: 4. CDR1 SGHVS and CDR2 FQNEAQ come from the germline V gene. CDR3 sequence: CASRRGLAGETQYF. The CDR3 coding sequence is TGTGCCAGCAGACGCGGACTAGCGGGAGAGACCCAGTACTTC.

The rearrangement joins TRBV28 to TRBJ1-1; a weak D match, TRBD1 (5 bases). The CDR3 has 14 amino acids. V was pared by 7 bases and J by 3 bases, with 15 bases between. Per germline, CDR1 MDHEN and CDR2 SYDVKM. The CDR3, as DNA: TGTGCCAGCAAAACGCGGGGGATAGACACTGAAGCTTTCTTT. Translating gives CASKTRGIDTEAFF.

V is TRBV4-1 and J is TRBJ2-1; a possible D gene is TRBD1 (6 bases). Trimming left V 3 bases short and J 7 bases short, with 22 bases between. This CDR3 region has 17 residues. From germline, CDR1 is MGHRA and CDR2 YSYEKL. CDR3 in amino acids: CASSQGVGQGSANEQFF. The CDR3 coding sequence is TGCGCCAGCAGCCAGGGGGTGGGGCAGGGGTCTGCGAATGAGCAGTTCTTC.

This chain joins TRBV5-4 and TRBJ2-2; D possibly corresponds to TRBD2 (6 bases). Germline CDR1 and CDR2: SGHNT and YYREEE (reference sequence). V shed 4 bases and J shed 7 bases, with 14 bases lying between them. The CDR3 loop spans 14 amino acids. CDR3 DNA: TGTGCCAGCAGCCAAGGAACGGGGGTCGGGGAGCTGTTTTTT. Its protein is CASSQGTGVGELFF. Variable domain in full (rest from reference TRBV5-4 and TRBJ2-2): ETGVTQSPTHLIKTRGQQVTLRCSSQSGHNTVSWYQQALGQGPQFIFQYYREEENGRGNFPPRFSGLQFPNYSSELNVNALELDDSALYLCASSQGTGVGELFFGEGSRLTVL.

The rearrangement uses TRBV7-3 and TRBJ2-6; possibly TRBD1 for D (6 bases). Germline CDR1 is SGHTA and CDR2 is FQGTGA. V lost 11 bases and J lost 1, with 18 bases in between. This CDR3 has 16 amino acids. CDR3 in amino acids: CASAGNRASGANVLTF. CDR3 nucleotide sequence: TGTGCCTCAGCTGGGAACAGGGCGTCTGGGGCCAACGTCCTGACTTTC.

The chain recombines TRBV9 with TRBJ2-3; D perhaps matches TRBD2 (5 bases). Germline values: CDR1 SGDLS, CDR2 YYNGEE. This CDR3 has 14 amino acids. V dropped 3 bases and J dropped 3 bases, with 11 bases sitting between them. The CDR3 DNA is TGTGCCAGCAGCGCACGGGCGGGTACAGATACGCAGTATTTT. It specifies CASSARAGTDTQYF.